These 28 T cell receptor beta chains were all obtained from the same sample, sequenced in a study of cytomegalovirus exposure and HLA in healthy donors. The PCR used 60 Vbeta and 13 Jbeta primers. TCRdb's copy holds only in-frame clones and misses some; the assay was immunoSEQ multiplex PCR. The sample lists some 160,000 clones; nearly 85% were seen once. Sequencing was done on a sample of PBMCs. These receptors all stem from a male donor in good health and CMV-seronegative.

The J gene is TRBJ2-5, the V gene TRBV30, with a possible D match to TRBD1 (5 bases). Germline CDR1 is GTSNPN and CDR2 is SVGIG (reference sequence). V was clipped by 3 bases and J by 4 bases, with 18 bases between them. This CDR3 contains 15 residues. Here the CDR3 DNA reads TGTGCCTGGAGCAACTCACAGGCGTACGGAGAGACCCAGTACTTC. This encodes CAWSNSQAYGETQYF.

V usage is TRBV7-7 and J usage is TRBJ2-3, with TRBD2 identical over 10 bases. V gave up 3 bases and J gave up 3 bases; unmatched junction bases: 12. The length of the CDR3 is 18 residues. Germline CDR1 is SSHAT and CDR2 is FNYEAQ (reference sequence). CDR3 DNA: TGTGCCAGCAGCTTTTTGCGCCTAGCGGGAGTGGGAACAGATACGCAGTATTTT. This gives the protein CASSFLRLAGVGTDTQYF.

The J gene is TRBJ2-3, the V gene TRBV2; no definite D call. CDR1 SNHLY and CDR2 FYNNEI come from the germline V gene. Trimming pared 4 bases from V and 3 bases from J, leaving 5 bases between. The CDR3 sequence is 12 residues long. CDR3 loop: CASSVDTDTQYF. In DNA form, the CDR3 reads TGTGCCAGCAGTGTAGATACAGATACGCAGTATTTT.

This clone was detected a few times. The germline gene is not matched at one end of the junction; a read error may be the cause. This chain links TRBV5-5 with TRBJ1-2; 8 bases agree with TRBD1. The CDR3 sequence is 14 residues long. Germline V CDR1 and CDR2: SGHKS, YYEKEE (reference sequence). The CDR3 DNA reads TGTGCCAGCAGTTTGGACAGGGTTAACTATGGCTACACCTTC. As protein: CASSLDRVNYGYTF.

V and J are TRBV4-1 and TRBJ2-1; 7 positions agree with TRBD1. CDR3 length equals 19 residues. V was pared by 1 base and J by 6 bases, with 18 bases of the junction left unmatched. CDR1 is MGHRA, CDR2 YSYEKL, per germline. Written as DNA, the CDR3 is TGCGCCAGCAGCCAAGCCCTTTGGGTAAAAAGGGGGCATTCCAATGAGCAGTTCTTC. The encoded protein is CASSQALWVKRGHSNEQFF.

The chain has TRBV7-2 and TRBJ2-5; 10 bases line up with TRBD1. Trimming cost V 6 bases and J 1 base; bases outside gene matches: 8. The CDR3 is 16 residues long. Germline CDR1 reads SGHTA; CDR2 reads FQGNSA. The CDR3 sequence: CASRRGTGVSQETQYF. The CDR3 bases are TGTGCCAGCAGGAGAGGGACAGGGGTTTCCCAAGAGACCCAGTACTTC.

This clone was detected once. This chain joins TRBV28 and TRBJ2-2; D is undetermined. V lost 5 bases and J lost 1, with 14 bases in between. Germline CDR1 is MDHEN and CDR2 is SYDVKM. The CDR3 extends over 16 amino acids. The DNA for the CDR3 is TGTGCCAGCAGTCAATCATCGGTAAAGAACACCGGGGAGCTGTTTTTT. Translated: CASSQSSVKNTGELFF.

The V gene is TRBV6-1, the J gene TRBJ1-4; 7 nucleotides line up with TRBD1. Trimming at V came to 4 bases and at J to 0 bases, leaving 5 bases not matched to a gene. The CDR3 runs to 16 residues. CDR1 is MNHNS and CDR2 is SASEGT in the germline V gene. The CDR3 spells CASSGGTVATNEKLFF. The DNA of the CDR3 is TGTGCCAGCAGTGGGGGGACAGTTGCAACTAATGAAAAACTGTTTTTT.

CDR3 sequence reads: CASSLELRGSGQPQHF. The CDR3 nucleotides are TGTGCCAGCAGCTTGGAGCTGAGAGGGTCAGGTCAGCCCCAGCATTTT. The chain links TRBV5-5 to TRBJ1-5; D not resolved. CDR1 and CDR2 (germline): SGHKS, YYEKEE (reference sequence). V was clipped by 0 bases and J by 6 bases, with 16 bases between them. The CDR3 contains 16 residues.

The chain couples TRBV6-1 to TRBJ1-1; D is undetermined. There are 14 residues in the CDR3. V dropped 10 bases and J dropped 1 base, with 16 bases sitting between them. The germline V gene encodes CDR1 MNHNS and CDR2 SASEGT. The CDR3 nucleotides are TGTGCCACCTCCTTGTCCCGGGGGAACACTGAAGCTTTCTTT. It yields the protein CATSLSRGNTEAFF.

This clone was counted a single time. The V gene is TRBV27, the J gene TRBJ1-2, with 12 bases fitting TRBD1. Unmatched junction bases numbered 11, after V lost 5 bases and J lost 7 bases. The germline CDR1 and CDR2 sequences are MNHEY and SMNVEV (reference sequence). The length of the CDR3 is 16 residues. The CDR3 DNA reads TGTGCCAGCAGTATGAAACCGGGACAGGGGGCGGCTGGCTACACCTTC. It translates to CASSMKPGQGAAGYTF.

This chain connects TRBV7-9 to TRBJ1-2; D ambiguous. Looked up from germline, CDR1 is SEHNR and CDR2 is FQNEAQ (reference sequence). Trimming pared 2 bases from V and 8 bases from J, leaving 18 bases between. The CDR3 covers 15 residues. This CDR3 reads CASSLYDGGSGGYTF. The CDR3 DNA reads TGTGCCAGCAGCTTATACGACGGTGGGTCGGGGGGCTACACCTTC. Variable domain in full (rest from reference TRBV7-9 and TRBJ1-2): DTGVSQNPRHKITKRGQNVTFRCDPISEHNRLYWYRQTLGQGPEFLTYFQNEAQLEKSRLLSDRFSAERPKGSFSTLEIQRTEQGDSAMYLCASSLYDGGSGGYTFGSGTRLTVV.

The chain couples TRBV18 to TRBJ2-7; possible D gene TRBD2, 5 bases. Trimming removed 4 bases from V and 0 bases from J, with 13 bases in between. Germline V gives CDR1 KGHSH, CDR2 LQKENI. This CDR3 is 15 amino acids long. CDR3 nucleotide sequence: TGTGCCAGCTCACAAATAAGTGGGAGCTCCTACGAGCAGTACTTC. It specifies CASSQISGSSYEQYF.

This chain connects TRBV13 to TRBJ2-5, with a possible D match to TRBD2 (8 bases). The J call may be faulty, since TRBJ2-7 better matches the DNA end. Germline lookup yields CDR1 PRHDT and CDR2 FYEKMQ (reference sequence). The CDR3 is 14 amino acids. For the CDR3, the DNA is TGTGCCAGCAGCCTTCGGGAGGGGGCTTACGAGCAGTACTTC. Residues: CASSLREGAYEQYF.

The genes are TRBV5-1 and TRBJ1-1; D unresolved. The V gene's germline CDR1 is SGHRS and CDR2 YFSETQ. This CDR3 is built from 10 residues. The germline V and J ends were trimmed by 0 bases and 11 bases, with 5 bases remaining between them. The CDR3: CASSLDGAFF. The CDR3 DNA is TGCGCCAGCAGCTTGGACGGGGCTTTCTTT.

This chain links TRBV4-2 with TRBJ2-3, with D possibly being TRBD1 (6 bases). Germline-derived CDR1 and CDR2 are LGHNA and YNFKEQ. Trimming left V 0 bases short and J 2 bases short, with 12 bases between. The length of the CDR3 is 16 residues. The CDR3 DNA is TGTGCCAGCAGCCAAGAATCAGGGGTGTCCACAGATACGCAGTATTTT. It is translated as CASSQESGVSTDTQYF.

The chain has TRBV11-2 and TRBJ2-3, with D possibly TRBD2 on 5 matching bases. The CDR3 is made up of 16 amino acids. The V end lost 5 bases, the J end lost 0 bases, and 15 bases lay between the germline ends. The germline V gene has CDR1 SGHAT and CDR2 FQNNGV. The DNA for the CDR3 is TGTGCCAGCAGCCGCAGTAACGGGGTGAGCACAGATACGCAGTATTTT. Its translation is CASSRSNGVSTDTQYF.

The genes are TRBV28 and TRBJ1-4, with 7 bases matching TRBD1. Germline V CDR1 and CDR2: MDHEN, SYDVKM. The CDR3 covers 16 residues. V lost 0 bases and J lost 3; bases outside the gene matches: 4. CDR3 loop: CASSLWDDRANEKLFF. The CDR3 DNA sequence: TGTGCCAGCAGTTTATGGGATGACAGGGCTAATGAAAAACTGTTTTTT.

The rearrangement links TRBV5-1 to TRBJ2-2; 7 nucleotides agree with TRBD1. Per germline, CDR1 SGHRS and CDR2 YFSETQ. The V and J ends lost 6 bases and 8 bases, in that order; junction bases with no gene match: 10. CDR3 length equals 14 residues. The CDR3 reads CASKGARREGELFF. DNA for the CDR3: TGCGCCAGCAAGGGGGCGCGGAGAGAAGGGGAGCTGTTTTTT.

The CDR3 DNA follows: TGTGCCAGCAGCCCGTCATCACGGGAGGGTGGCACAGATACGCAGTATTTT. It codes for CASSPSSREGGTDTQYF. The rearrangement links TRBV7-3 to TRBJ2-3; 8 bases map to TRBD2. The CDR3 has 17 amino acids. Germline values: CDR1 SGHTA, CDR2 FQGTGA. V gave up 5 bases and J gave up 1 base; unmatched junction bases: 11. The entire variable domain, with the rest obtained from reference TRBV7-3 and TRBJ2-3, is as follows: GAGVSQTPSNKVTEKGKYVELRCDPISGHTALYWYRQSLGQGPEFLIYFQGTGAADDSGLPNDRFFAVRPEGSVSTLKIQRTERGDSAVYLCASSPSSREGGTDTQYFGPGTRLTVL.

This clone was seen a single time. CDR3 in amino acids: CASSPGQFSYEQYF. As DNA, the CDR3 is TGTGCCAGCAGCCCGGGACAGTTCTCCTACGAGCAGTACTTC. V usage is TRBV14 and J usage is TRBJ2-7, with 7 bases that match TRBD1. This CDR3 is 14 amino acids long. CDR1 and CDR2 from the germline V gene are SGHDN and FVKESK. V trimming: 4 bases; J trimming: 0 bases; junction bases outside the gene matches: 3. The whole variable domain, remainder taken from reference TRBV14 and TRBJ2-7, is EAGVTQFPSHSVIEKGQTVTLRCDPISGHDNLYWYRRVMGKEIKFLLHFVKESKQDESGMPNNRFLAERTGGTYSTLKVQPAELEDSGVYFCASSPGQFSYEQYFGPGTRLTVT.

J is TRBJ2-5 and V is TRBV5-1; 7 bases are a match to TRBD2. J gave up 5 bases and V 7 bases, and 8 bases lay outside the gene matches. The length of the CDR3 is 13 residues. The germline gives CDR1 SGHRS, CDR2 YFSETQ. The CDR3 region has the DNA TGCGCCAGCGCCGGACTAGTTTATGAGACCCAGTACTTC. Residues: CASAGLVYETQYF.

The rearrangement joins TRBV29-1 to TRBJ2-1, with 8 positions matching TRBD2. Germline values: CDR1 SQVTM, CDR2 ANQGSEA. The trim removed 3 bases at V and 6 bases at J, leaving 7 bases unmatched. The CDR3 is 14 amino acids. CDR3: CSVDASGSSNEQFF. The CDR3, as DNA: TGCAGCGTTGATGCGAGCGGGAGCTCCAATGAGCAGTTCTTC.

The J gene is TRBJ1-5, the V gene TRBV6-7; possible D gene TRBD1, 5 bases. TRBV6-7 is noted as an ORF with a role that remains uncertain. The V end was cut by 2 bases, the J end by 3 bases, with 20 bases between. CDR3 length equals 18 residues. The DNA of the CDR3 is TGTGCCAGCAGTTACACTCGTCAGGGCCTGGCGGACAATCAGCCCCAGCATTTT. The encoded protein is CASSYTRQGLADNQPQHF.

This clone has only a few counts. The sample contains more than one DNA sequence encoding this CDR3. The CDR3 DNA sequence: TGTGCCAGCAGCGGGGAGGGGAAGGAGCCGGCCTACGAGCAGTACTTC. Translating gives CASSGEGKEPAYEQYF. The chain joins TRBV7-9 to TRBJ2-7; the match to TRBD2 covers 7 bases. The junction had 12 bases not matched to a gene; V was cut back by 5 bases and J by 2 bases. The V gene's germline CDR1 is SEHNR and CDR2 FQNEAQ (reference sequence). The CDR3 totals 16 residues.

This chain connects TRBV5-5 to TRBJ2-3, with 11 bases identical to TRBD2. The V gene's germline CDR1 is SGHKS and CDR2 YYEKEE (reference sequence). The CDR3 consists of 15 residues. Trimming cost V 4 bases and J 7 bases; bases outside gene matches: 8. CDR3: CASSTIAGGHNTQYF. The DNA of the CDR3 is TGTGCCAGCAGCACGATAGCGGGAGGGCACAATACGCAGTATTTT.

The chain couples TRBV6-1 to TRBJ1-5, with D possibly matching TRBD1 (5 bases). The CDR3 covers 15 residues. CDR1 MNHNS and CDR2 SASEGT come from the germline V gene. Deletions cut 4 bases from V and 1 base from J, with 11 bases between. The CDR3 sequence is CASSGTLTSNQPQHF. The DNA for the CDR3 is TGTGCCAGCAGTGGGACATTAACAAGCAATCAGCCCCAGCATTTT.

V gene TRBV5-1 combines with J gene TRBJ2-3, with 11 bases fitting TRBD1. Germline loops: CDR1 SGHRS, CDR2 YFSETQ. The CDR3 spans 17 residues. With 3 bases clipped from V and 1 base from J, the junction kept 7 bases outside the gene matches. CDR3 DNA sequence: TGCGCCAGCAGCTCACCGGGACAGGGGGACGGCACAGATACGCAGTATTTT. It is translated as CASSSPGQGDGTDTQYF.